This T cell receptor beta chain was profiled in a study of shared T cell receptors in the human thymus. Method: immunoSEQ multiplex PCR; TCRdb's copy keeps in-frame clones and lacks some. The table has 450,000 to 650,000 clones, roughly 74% seen once. The CDR3 totals 15 residues. CDR1 and CDR2 (germline): SGHTA, FQGNSA. Trimming removed 1 base at V and 4 bases at J, with 12 bases between. Another study also made use of these data, one on human thymus T cells.

Sample: thymocytes. The source of this sequence is a boy under two years old with a congenital heart defect. The chain links TRBV7-2 to TRBJ2-3, with D maybe TRBD1 (5 bases). The CDR3 bases are TGTGCCAGCAGCTTAGTGCTGGGGCAGGCAGATACGCAGTATTTT. It yields the protein CASSLVLGQADTQYF.